A selection of T cell receptor beta chains follows, all from one sample in a study of blood T cell repertoires in COVID-19. Assay: immunoSEQ multiplex PCR; the TCRdb copy retains only in-frame clones and omits some. The sample consists of over 45,000 clones, 70% to 90% of them appearing once. The sequenced sample was peripheral blood. Source of these receptors: a man aged 60 to 75 with acute or convalescent COVID-19. Each CDR3 is given with its conserved first and last residue. D genes are given only for firm matches. Not every row has a clone size; where given, it reads once, few, many or a size class.

D,size,J,V,DNA,CDR3
NA,NA,TRBJ1-5,TRBV3-1/TRBV3-2,TGTGCCAGCAGCCAAGGTTGGAGAACACAGGGCAATCAGCCCCAGCATTTT,CASSQGWRTQGNQPQHF
TRBD2,NA,TRBJ2-7,TRBV6-5,TGTGCCAGCACTAAAAGGGAGGGTTACGAGCAGTACTTC,CASTKREGYEQYF
TRBD1,NA,TRBJ2-5,TRBV19,TGTGCCAGTAGTATGGGACAGACCCAAGAGACCCAGTACTTC,CASSMGQTQETQYF
NA,few,TRBJ2-7,TRBV18,TGTGCCAGCTCACCACCGGGGATGGGATCCGGGAACGAGCAGTACTTC,CASSPPGMGSGNEQYF
NA,NA,TRBJ1-1,TRBV9,TGTGCCAGCAGCCCTCGTGGGCAGCCTAAGTGGGACACTGAAGCTTTCTTT,CASSPRGQPKWDTEAFF
NA,few,TRBJ1-4,TRBV18,TGTGCCAGCTCACCAGCGGGCGGATTTGGGGAAAAACTGTTTTTT,CASSPAGGFGEKLFF
NA,NA,TRBJ1-6,TRBV12-3/TRBV12-4,TGTGCCAGCAGGGTAGGGGATAATTCACCCCTCCACTTT,CASRVGDNSPLHF
NA,few,TRBJ1-5,TRBV6-5,TGTGCCAGCAGGGGCTCGAATCAGCCCCAGCATTTT,CASRGSNQPQHF
TRBD1,NA,TRBJ2-5,TRBV18,TGTGCCAGCTCATCGCGTCCACAGGGGGCCCGGGAGACCCAGTACTTC,CASSSRPQGARETQYF
NA,NA,TRBJ1-3,TRBV3-1/TRBV3-2,TGTGCCAGCAGCCTACAAACAGGGCCTGGAAACACCATATATTTT,CASSLQTGPGNTIYF
NA,NA,TRBJ1-1,TRBV6-5,TGTGCCAGCAGTTACTCGGGAGGGGTCCGGACTGAAGCTTTCTTT,CASSYSGGVRTEAFF
NA,NA,TRBJ2-3,TRBV29-1,TGCAGGGTGGAGCCCCACCCGTCCACGCAGTATTTT,CRVEPHPSTQYF
NA,NA,TRBJ2-3,TRBV7-2,TGTGCCAGCAGCTCAGCTTCGGGACTCGAGAAGTATTTT,CASSSASGLEKYF
NA,once,TRBJ1-1,TRBV18,TGTGCCAGCTCAACAGCCCCAGGAATGAACACTGAAGCTTTCTTT,CASSTAPGMNTEAFF
TRBD1,NA,TRBJ2-2,TRBV11-3,TGTGCCAGCAGACCCGGGACAGGCCAAAACGGGGAGCTGTTTTTT,CASRPGTGQNGELFF
NA,NA,TRBJ2-5,TRBV5-4,TGTGCCAGCCGGATCGGCGTAGGGGACTGGAAACAAGAGACCCAGTACTTC,CASRIGVGDWKQETQYF
NA,NA,TRBJ2-1,TRBV2,TGTGCCAGCGCGACAAACCCCTACAATGAGCAGTTCTTC,CASATNPYNEQFF
NA,NA,TRBJ2-7,TRBV6-5,TGTGCCAGCAGTCGGAGGGGGGGAACCTACGAGCAGTACTTC,CASSRRGGTYEQYF
TRBD1,NA,TRBJ2-1,TRBV18,TGTGCCAGCTCACCCCCGGGACAGGGGAGGAACAATGAGCAGTTCTTC,CASSPPGQGRNNEQFF
TRBD2,NA,TRBJ2-1,TRBV27,TGTGCCAGCAGTCCTCAGACTAGCGGCAATGAGCAGTTCTTC,CASSPQTSGNEQFF
NA,NA,TRBJ1-1,TRBV19,TGTGCCAGTAGTATAGATCCGGCTGAGAGGCGCGCTTTCTTT,CASSIDPAERRAFF
NA,once,TRBJ1-2,TRBV9,TGTGCCAGCAGTGCCGGGACACGGTTCTATGGCTACACCTTC,CASSAGTRFYGYTF
TRBD2,NA,TRBJ2-5,TRBV7-9,TGTGCCAGCAGCTCGCTAGCGGCAGAGACCCAGTACTTC,CASSSLAAETQYF
NA,NA,TRBJ2-5,TRBV5-1,TGCGCCAGCAGCTTGGGGTGGGGGCAGTTCCAAGAGACCCAGTACTTC,CASSLGWGQFQETQYF
NA,NA,TRBJ1-2,TRBV3-1/TRBV3-2,TGTGCCAGCAGCCTGGAGGGCGCGAACTATGGCTACACCTTC,CASSLEGANYGYTF
NA,NA,TRBJ2-2,TRBV7-9,TGTGCCAGCAGCCCTGGGACTCCACTCCGTGCGGAGCTGTTTTTT,CASSPGTPLRAELFF
NA,few,TRBJ1-2,TRBV19,TGTGCCAGTAGCCAGGGGACCTGGGGAGATGGCTACACCTTC,CASSQGTWGDGYTF
TRBD1,NA,TRBJ2-5,TRBV18,TGTGCCAGCTCATTAACAGGGGCTAGATACCAAGAGACCCAGTACTTC,CASSLTGARYQETQYF
TRBD1,NA,TRBJ2-7,TRBV30,TGTGCCTGGAGGGGACAGGGAATTTCCTACGAGCAGTACTTC,CAWRGQGISYEQYF
TRBD1,NA,TRBJ2-3,TRBV10-1,TGCGCCAGCAGGGACGGGACAGGGGAAACAGATACGCAGTATTTT,CASRDGTGETDTQYF
NA,NA,TRBJ2-7,TRBV10-1,TGCGCCAGCAGTGACACTTCCTACGAGCAGTACTTC,CASSDTSYEQYF
TRBD2,few,TRBJ2-1,TRBV30,TGTGCCTGGGTTAGCGGGTCCCACGGTGAGCAGTTCTTC,CAWVSGSHGEQFF
TRBD1,NA,TRBJ1-4,TRBV9,TGTGCCAGCAGCCGCAAGGGGGACAGGCATGAAAAACTGTTTTTT,CASSRKGDRHEKLFF
TRBD1,few,TRBJ1-5,TRBV6-6,TGTGCCAGCAGTTACGAGGGGGCGGACAATCAGCCCCAGCATTTT,CASSYEGADNQPQHF
TRBD1,NA,TRBJ1-2,TRBV14,TGTGCCAGCAGCCCGCGACAGGGATCAGGCTACACCTTC,CASSPRQGSGYTF
TRBD1,NA,TRBJ2-7,TRBV10-3,TGTGCCATCAGTGGGATATTTGGACAGGGCACGATAAACGAGCAGTACTTC,CAISGIFGQGTINEQYF
NA,NA,TRBJ1-2,TRBV24-1,TGTGCCACCATGACACCGGATGGCTACACCTTC,CATMTPDGYTF
TRBD1,NA,TRBJ1-1,TRBV7-2,TGTGCCAGCAGCTCCCTCGGGACAGCTAACACTGAAGCTTTCTTT,CASSSLGTANTEAFF
TRBD2,NA,TRBJ2-1,TRBV9,TGTGCCAGCAGCACAACTAGCGGTGCCTACAATGAGCAGTTCTTC,CASSTTSGAYNEQFF
TRBD1,once,TRBJ2-7,TRBV25-1,TGTGCCAGCAGTGAATTCGGGGGACAGGGGTACAACGAGCAGTACTTC,CASSEFGGQGYNEQYF
NA,few,TRBJ1-1,TRBV2,TGTGCCACCGAACTACGGAGAAATTCGGGGAACACTGAAGCTTTCTTT,CATELRRNSGNTEAFF
NA,NA,TRBJ1-4,TRBV19,TGTGCCAGTAGTATGGCGGGGCAGAGGGAAAAACTGTTTTTT,CASSMAGQREKLFF
NA,NA,TRBJ1-2,TRBV28,TGTGCCAGCAGTACCTCAGGTATAACTCTTCGTGGCTACACCTTC,CASSTSGITLRGYTF
NA,NA,TRBJ2-1,TRBV11-2,TGTGCCAGCAGCTTATCCGGGTCCCGCCGTCTAATTAATGAGCAGTTCTTC,CASSLSGSRRLINEQFF
TRBD1,NA,TRBJ1-6,TRBV11-1,TGTGCCAGCAGCTTAGCCCGGACAGGGAGCTCCTATAATTCACCCCTCCACTTT,CASSLARTGSSYNSPLHF
NA,NA,TRBJ1-5,TRBV28,TGTGCCAGCAGTTTAGGGGGAGGGCCCCAGCATTTT,CASSLGGGPQHF
NA,NA,TRBJ1-3,TRBV3-1/TRBV3-2,TGTGCCAGCAGCCAACATTCATGGGGGGGAGTCTCTGGAAACACCATATATTTT,CASSQHSWGGVSGNTIYF
TRBD1,NA,TRBJ1-2,TRBV19,TGTGCCAGTAAGGATACCCCCGGGACAGGGGGGGGCTACACCTTC,CASKDTPGTGGGYTF
TRBD1,NA,TRBJ1-5,TRBV19,TGTGCCAGTAGTATATTGGGACAGGGCAGTCAGCCCCAGCATTTT,CASSILGQGSQPQHF
TRBD2,NA,TRBJ2-3,TRBV6-1,TGTGCCAGCAGTGAAGGACTAGCGGGGGGGATCACAGATACGCAGTATTTT,CASSEGLAGGITDTQYF
NA,NA,TRBJ1-6,TRBV27,TGTGCCAGCAGTCCAGGAGGGGAACCCCTCTCCTATAATTCACCCCTCCACTTT,CASSPGGEPLSYNSPLHF